This passage covers 32 T cell receptor beta chains from one sample sequenced in a study of a mutant IDH1 vaccine in newly diagnosed glioma. These receptors have no identified antigens. Sample time point: week 23, last vaccination. Every vaccination contained 300 ug of the mutant IDH1 20-mer peptide and was paired with topical imiquimod. The repertoire was sequenced with immunoSEQ multiplex PCR; TCRdb's copy has only in-frame clones and lacks some. The table shows 26,000 or so clones, with 80% to 85% occurring only once. The material sequenced was PBMCs, taken from a glioma patient whose treatment included an IDH1 peptide vaccine. Receptors originate from a young woman with glioma.

V usage is TRBV5-4 and J usage is TRBJ1-4; TRBD1 might be the D (6 bases). Germline V gene sequence: CDR1 SGHNT, CDR2 YYREEE (reference sequence). CDR3 length equals 15 residues. The ends were cut back, 4 bases at V and 3 bases at J, with 13 bases in the middle. For the CDR3, the DNA is TGTGCCAGCAGCCGGAACAGGGATGCTAATGAAAAACTGTTTTTT. Residues: CASSRNRDANEKLFF.

The chain joins TRBV30 to TRBJ1-4; no firm D call. Trimming shortened V by 5 bases and J by 7 bases, and 14 bases separated the two germline ends. The CDR3 has 13 amino acids. CDR1 and CDR2 (germline): GTSNPN, SVGIG (reference sequence). Written as DNA, the CDR3 is TGTGCCTGGGGGCGGGCAGGCACTGAAAAACTGTTTTTT. Its translation is CAWGRAGTEKLFF.

This chain uses TRBV4-1 with TRBJ2-7; D might be TRBD1 (5 bases). Trimming removed 0 bases from V and 2 bases from J, with 11 bases in between. Germline CDR1 is MGHRA and CDR2 is YSYEKL. This CDR3 spans 15 amino acids. The CDR3 coding sequence is TGCGCCAGCAGCCAAGACGTCTGGGGCCCCTACGAGCAGTACTTC. Translating it yields CASSQDVWGPYEQYF.

The chain employs TRBV11-3 and TRBJ2-7, with D possibly TRBD2 on 6 matching bases. Deletions cut 5 bases from V and 7 bases from J, with 15 bases between. The CDR3 loop spans 13 amino acids. From germline, CDR1 is SGHNT and CDR2 YENEEA. The CDR3 region is CASSPTAGREQYF. The CDR3 DNA sequence: TGTGCCAGCAGCCCCACGGCGGGGAGGGAGCAGTACTTC.

The rearrangement joins TRBV5-1 to TRBJ1-1; TRBD1 is a possible D gene (6 bases). CDR1 is SGHRS, CDR2 YFSETQ, per germline. The CDR3 spans 14 residues. V lost 1 base to trimming and J lost 4 bases, with 11 bases between them. The DNA for the CDR3 is TGCGCCAGCAGCTTGTATCGGGGGGCCACTGAAGCTTTCTTT. Residues: CASSLYRGATEAFF.

This chain links TRBV2 with TRBJ2-5; 14 positions match TRBD2. Looked up from germline, CDR1 is SNHLY and CDR2 is FYNNEI. V gave up 7 bases and J gave up 5 bases; unmatched junction bases: 9. CDR3 length: 16 amino acids. CDR3: CASTLKRLAGGETQYF. The CDR3 coding sequence is TGTGCCAGCACCCTCAAGAGACTAGCGGGGGGGGAGACCCAGTACTTC.

The CDR3 region is CASRQQQGGYTF. The CDR3 nucleotides are TGTGCCAGCAGACAGCAGCAGGGGGGCTACACCTTC. V and J are TRBV21-1 and TRBJ1-2; the D call of TRBD1 is as the table states it, not checked on the DNA. TRBV21-1 constitutes a pseudogene. CDR3 length equals 12 residues.

The rearrangement links TRBV25-1 to TRBJ2-2, with a weak D call TRBD2 (5 bases). The V and J ends lost 4 bases and 5 bases respectively, with 5 bases between them. Germline V lookup: CDR1 MGHDK, CDR2 SYGVNS. This CDR3 has 12 amino acids. The DNA for the CDR3 is TGTGCCAGCAGTGCGGGGACCGGGGAGCTGTTTTTT. This encodes CASSAGTGELFF. Full variable domain (remainder filled in from reference TRBV25-1 and TRBJ2-2): EADIYQTPRYLVIGTGKKITLECSQTMGHDKMYWYQQDPGMELHLIHYSYGVNSTEKGDLSSESTVSRIRTEHFPLTLESARPSHTSQYLCASSAGTGELFFGEGSRLTVL.

This clone was seen a handful of times. The chain couples TRBV7-7 to TRBJ2-1; maybe TRBD2 (5 bases). CDR1 and CDR2 from the germline V gene are SSHAT and FNYEAQ (reference sequence). This CDR3 has 15 residues. The V gene lost 4 bases and the J gene lost 0 bases, with 10 bases spanning the gap. The CDR3 sequence: CASSSTGSSYNEQFF. CDR3 nucleotides: TGTGCCAGCAGCTCAACGGGGAGCTCCTACAATGAGCAGTTCTTC.

This sequence joins TRBV7-6 and TRBJ1-2; maybe TRBD1 (6 bases). This CDR3 comprises 12 residues. V shed 3 bases and J shed 6 bases, with 8 bases lying between them. The germline V gene encodes CDR1 SGHVS and CDR2 FNYEAQ. DNA of the CDR3: TGTGCCAGCAGCTTGGCAGGGGATGGCTACACCTTC. As protein: CASSLAGDGYTF. Drawing the rest from reference TRBV7-6 and TRBJ1-2, the complete variable domain is GAGVSQSPRYKVTKRGQDVALRCDPISGHVSLYWYRQALGQGPEFLTYFNYEAQQDKSGLPNDRFSAERPEGSISTLTIQRTEQRDSAMYRCASSLAGDGYTFGSGTRLTVV.

The count of this clone is one. The J gene is TRBJ2-5, the V gene TRBV7-9, with 8 positions matching TRBD1. This CDR3 contains 14 residues. The V gene's germline CDR1 is SEHNR and CDR2 FQNEAQ (reference sequence). The V segment lost 2 bases and the J segment 4 bases; nucleotides outside the gene matches: 3. The CDR3, as DNA: TGTGCCAGCAGCTTAAACAGGGGGAGAGAGACCCAGTACTTC. Amino acids: CASSLNRGRETQYF.

This clone turned up a few times. The rearrangement joins TRBV6-5 to TRBJ2-7, with a possible D match to TRBD2 (5 bases). Germline lookup yields CDR1 MNHEY and CDR2 SVGAGI. The CDR3 is 13 amino acids. Trimming took 6 bases from V and 5 from J, leaving 14 bases between them. The CDR3 coding sequence is TGTGCCAGCAGCCCTAGCTACGCCCACGAGCAGTACTTC. Translating it yields CASSPSYAHEQYF.

This chain connects TRBV7-2 to TRBJ2-2; 7 bases match TRBD2. The CDR3 length is 13 residues. V lost 4 bases to trimming and J lost 7 bases; unmatched junction nucleotides: 3. Germline V gene lookup returns CDR1 SGHTA and CDR2 FQGNSA. The CDR3, as DNA: TGTGCCAGCAGCTCCGGGGGGAACGGGGAGCTGTTTTTT. Its translation: CASSSGGNGELFF.

J is TRBJ1-1 and V is TRBV30; TRBD1 agrees at 7 bases. The V and J ends lost 4 bases and 8 bases, in that order; junction bases with no gene match: 7. Germline CDR1 reads GTSNPN; CDR2 reads SVGIG (reference sequence). The CDR3 is 12 amino acids. Here the CDR3 reads CAWKGGPGEAFF. The DNA for the CDR3 is TGTGCCTGGAAAGGGGGCCCAGGGGAAGCTTTCTTT. The whole variable domain, remainder taken from reference TRBV30 and TRBJ1-1, is SQTIHQWPATLVQPVGSPLSLECTVEGTSNPNLYWYRQAAGRGLQLLFYSVGIGQISSEVPQNLSASRPQDRQFILSSKKLLLSDSGFYLCAWKGGPGEAFFGQGTRLTVV.

The chain couples TRBV5-1 to TRBJ2-2, with unresolved D. The ends were cut back, 7 bases at V and 3 bases at J, with 13 bases in the middle. The CDR3 spans 14 residues. CDR1 and CDR2 from the germline V gene are SGHRS and YFSETQ. CDR3 DNA sequence: TGCGCCAGCCACACTGGAGATTACACCGGGGAGCTGTTTTTT. As protein: CASHTGDYTGELFF.

As to this clone: Other DNA sequences of this sample code for an identical CDR3. The chain has TRBV9 and TRBJ1-1; TRBD1 is a possible D gene (6 bases). CDR3 length equals 14 residues. The germline V and J ends were trimmed by 0 bases and 0 bases, with 6 bases remaining between them. Germline CDR1 reads SGDLS; CDR2 reads YYNGEE. The CDR3 sequence: CASSVGTVNTEAFF. The CDR3 region has the DNA TGTGCCAGCAGCGTAGGGACAGTGAACACTGAAGCTTTCTTT.

The chain employs TRBV7-9 and TRBJ2-5; D may be TRBD1 or TRBD2 (5 bases each). V lost 3 bases to trimming and J lost 3 bases, with 14 bases between them. The CDR3 consists of 15 residues. Germline assignment: CDR1 SEHNR and CDR2 FQNEAQ (reference sequence). The CDR3 nucleotides are TGTGCCAGCAGCTTGGGGGAACTCAGCGAAGAGACCCAGTACTTC. Translating it yields CASSLGELSEETQYF.

This clone appeared a few times. CDR3 in amino acids: CASSPRIPASSGNTIYF. DNA of the CDR3: TGCGCCAGCAGCCCCCGGATCCCAGCTAGCTCTGGAAACACCATATATTTT. The V and J genes are TRBV4-1 and TRBJ1-3; D not certain. Per the germline V gene, CDR1 is MGHRA and CDR2 is YSYEKL. This CDR3 contains 17 residues. Trimming removed 4 bases at V and 0 bases at J, with 16 bases between.

This clone is a singleton in its sample. V usage is TRBV5-5 and J usage is TRBJ1-6; D remains unclear. Trimming left V 0 bases short and J 0 bases short, with 10 bases between. The CDR3 spans 17 residues. Germline-derived CDR1 and CDR2 are SGHKS and YYEKEE (reference sequence). The CDR3 nucleotides are TGTGCCAGCAGCTTGGTACAGCCCAGCTCCTATAATTCACCCCTCCACTTT. Its translation: CASSLVQPSSYNSPLHF.

The J gene is TRBJ2-3, the V gene TRBV5-1, with 9 bases matching TRBD1. From germline, CDR1 is SGHRS and CDR2 YFSETQ. The CDR3 is made up of 17 amino acids. Trimming at V came to 4 bases and at J to 3 bases, leaving 12 bases not matched to a gene. The CDR3 DNA is TGCGCCAGCAGCCCGGCTTGGGGACAGGGTAAGACAGATACGCAGTATTTT. Amino acids: CASSPAWGQGKTDTQYF.

The genes are TRBV19 and TRBJ1-1, with D possibly being TRBD1 (5 bases). This CDR3 contains 16 residues. V lost 7 bases and J lost 1, with 19 bases in between. Germline V CDR1 and CDR2: LNHDA, SQIVND (reference sequence). Here the CDR3 DNA reads TGTGCCAGTACCCACGGGGGACTGAACTGGAACACTGAAGCTTTCTTT. The encoded protein is CASTHGGLNWNTEAFF.

CDR3 sequence (DNA): TGTGCCAGCAAGCTTGAACAGGGGCCTTCGAACACTGAAGCTTTCTTT. Translating gives CASKLEQGPSNTEAFF. The rearrangement links TRBV2 to TRBJ1-1; 7 nucleotides agree with TRBD1. This CDR3 has 16 residues. Germline V gene data show CDR1 as SNHLY and CDR2 as FYNNEI. The J segment lost 1 base and the V segment lost 7 bases, leaving 12 bases of the junction unmatched.

For this clone: The junction and the germline gene differ at one end; a read error may be behind it. The chain combines TRBV6-5 with TRBJ1-2, with 8 bases aligning to TRBD1. The V gene's germline CDR1 is MNHEY and CDR2 SVGAGI. This CDR3 contains 13 residues. In DNA form, the CDR3 reads TGTGCCAGCAGTACCTACCCAGACAGGGGAAAAACTTTC. This gives the protein CASSTYPDRGKTF.

The V and J genes are TRBV9 and TRBJ1-1; D might be TRBD1 (5 bases). Germline CDR1 reads SGDLS; CDR2 reads YYNGEE. This CDR3 is built from 14 residues. With 0 bases removed from V and 4 bases from J, the gap between germline ends came to 10 bases. The CDR3 DNA reads TGTGCCAGCAGCGTAGACGGGGCGGGCACTGAAGCTTTCTTT. Its protein is CASSVDGAGTEAFF.

This sequence joins TRBV10-3 and TRBJ2-1; a possible D gene is TRBD2 (6 bases). The CDR3 sequence is 15 residues long. CDR1 and CDR2 (germline): ENHRY, SYGVKD. V lost 4 bases and J lost 6, with 16 bases in between. The DNA for the CDR3 is TGTGCCATCAGTGGTAGAGCGGGCGATTCCAATGAGCAGTTCTTC. Residues: CAISGRAGDSNEQFF.

The chain has TRBV5-6 and TRBJ1-1; 9 bases line up with TRBD1. Per the germline V gene, CDR1 is SGHDT and CDR2 is YYEEEE. The CDR3 spans 15 residues. With 4 bases clipped from V and 0 bases from J, the junction kept 4 bases outside the gene matches. The DNA for the CDR3 is TGTGCCAGCAGCCAAGGGACAGGGTTGAACACTGAAGCTTTCTTT. Translation gives CASSQGTGLNTEAFF.

The chain links TRBV6-1 to TRBJ2-3; D gene uncertain. Looked up from germline, CDR1 is MNHNS and CDR2 is SASEGT. The CDR3 is 16 residues long. Trimming shortened V by 3 bases and J by 5 bases, and 18 bases separated the two germline ends. CDR3 coding DNA: TGTGCCAGCAGTGATTTCCCGGGTTCTCACCAAGATACGCAGTATTTT. As protein: CASSDFPGSHQDTQYF.

V and J are TRBV6-5 and TRBJ2-7, with a tentative D call TRBD1 (6 bases). Germline CDR1 MNHEY, CDR2 SVGAGI. The CDR3 covers 12 residues. The V and J ends lost 4 bases and 3 bases respectively, with 7 bases between them. This chain's CDR3 is CASSSQGYEQYF. The CDR3 nucleotides are TGTGCCAGCAGTTCACAGGGCTACGAGCAGTACTTC.

The V and J genes are TRBV6-5 and TRBJ1-5; D gene uncertain. The germline CDR1 and CDR2 sequences are MNHEY and SVGAGI. The V and J ends lost 6 bases and 4 bases respectively, with 10 bases between them. CDR3 length: 13 amino acids. CDR3 residues: CASRSSGNQPQHF. CDR3 nucleotides: TGTGCCAGCAGATCTAGTGGAAATCAGCCCCAGCATTTT.

The chain has TRBV2 and TRBJ2-7; 8 bases are a match to TRBD1. There are 13 residues in the CDR3. V gave up 7 bases and J gave up 5 bases; unmatched junction bases: 7. CDR1 is SNHLY and CDR2 is FYNNEI in the germline V gene. The DNA of the CDR3 is TGTGCCAGCAACATACAGGGGGTCCACGAGCAGTACTTC. Its translation: CASNIQGVHEQYF.

This clone was counted a few times. The chain links TRBV19 to TRBJ1-5; 8 bases map to TRBD1. This CDR3 region has 13 residues. Germline V CDR1 and CDR2: LNHDA, SQIVND (reference sequence). Losses at the gene ends were 9 bases for V and 5 bases for J; bases not matched to a gene: 6. As DNA, the CDR3 is TGTGCCAGCCCGACAGGGGAGGATCAGCCCCAGCATTTT. It yields the protein CASPTGEDQPQHF. The full variable domain, completed using reference TRBV19 and TRBJ1-5, is DGGITQSPKYLFRKEGQNVTLSCEQNLNHDAMYWYRQDPGQGLRLIYYSQIVNDFQKGDIAEGYSVSREKKESFPLTVTSAQKNPTAFYLCASPTGEDQPQHFGDGTRLSIL.

This chain joins TRBV18 and TRBJ1-1; TRBD1 is a possible D gene (6 bases). V was shortened by 1 base and J by 3 bases, with 9 bases between the two germline ends. CDR3 length equals 14 residues. Germline assignment: CDR1 KGHSH and CDR2 LQKENI. CDR3 amino acids: CASSPRRGDTEAFF. The CDR3 DNA is TGTGCCAGCTCACCACGCAGGGGAGACACTGAAGCTTTCTTT.